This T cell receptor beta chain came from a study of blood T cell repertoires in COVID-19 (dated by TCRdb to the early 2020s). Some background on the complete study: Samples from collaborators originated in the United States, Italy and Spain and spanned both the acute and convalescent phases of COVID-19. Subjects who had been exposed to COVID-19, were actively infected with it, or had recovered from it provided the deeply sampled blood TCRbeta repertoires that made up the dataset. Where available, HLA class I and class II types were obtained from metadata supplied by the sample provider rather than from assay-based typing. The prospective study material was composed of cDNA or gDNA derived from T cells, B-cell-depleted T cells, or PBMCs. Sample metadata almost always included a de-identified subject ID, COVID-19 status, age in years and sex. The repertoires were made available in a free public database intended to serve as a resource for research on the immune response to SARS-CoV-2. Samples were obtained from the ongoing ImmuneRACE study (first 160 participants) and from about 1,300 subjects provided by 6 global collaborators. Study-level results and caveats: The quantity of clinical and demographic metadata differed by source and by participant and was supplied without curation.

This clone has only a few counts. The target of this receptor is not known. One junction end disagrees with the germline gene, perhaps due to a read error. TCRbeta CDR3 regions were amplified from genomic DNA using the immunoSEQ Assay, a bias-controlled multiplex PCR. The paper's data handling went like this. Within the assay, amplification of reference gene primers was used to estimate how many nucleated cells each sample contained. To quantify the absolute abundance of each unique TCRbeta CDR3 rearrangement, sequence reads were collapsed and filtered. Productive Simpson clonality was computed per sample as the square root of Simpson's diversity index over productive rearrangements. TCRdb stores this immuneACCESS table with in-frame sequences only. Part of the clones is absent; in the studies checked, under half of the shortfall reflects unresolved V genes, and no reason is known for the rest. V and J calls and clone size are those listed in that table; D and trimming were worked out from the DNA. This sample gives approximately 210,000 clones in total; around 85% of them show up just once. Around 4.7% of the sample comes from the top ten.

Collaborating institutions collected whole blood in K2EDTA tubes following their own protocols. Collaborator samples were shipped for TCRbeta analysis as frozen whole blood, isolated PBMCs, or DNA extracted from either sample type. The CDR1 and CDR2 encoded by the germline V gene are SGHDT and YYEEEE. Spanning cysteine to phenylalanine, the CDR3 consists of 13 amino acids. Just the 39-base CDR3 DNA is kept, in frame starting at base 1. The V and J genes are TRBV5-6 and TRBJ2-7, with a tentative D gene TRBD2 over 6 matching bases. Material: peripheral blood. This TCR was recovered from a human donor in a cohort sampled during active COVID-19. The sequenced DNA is TGTGCCAGCAGCTCCCCCGCGGAGGGTCTACTGGTTTTC. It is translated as CASSSPAEGLLVF.